Listed here are 26 T cell receptor beta chains from one sample, sequenced in a study of OX40 agonist ivuxolimab in advanced cancers. Sequencing used immunoSEQ multiplex PCR; TCRdb keeps in-frame clones, though not all of them. The sample has roughly 66,000 clones, 80% to 85% seen once. Here the sequenced sample was CD4+ or CD8+ T cells sorted from blood, taken in a trial of the OX40 agonist ivuxolimab. Receptors were obtained from an adult with an advanced solid tumor such as melanoma, head and neck, liver or kidney cancer.

The rearrangement links TRBV14 to TRBJ2-3; D is possibly TRBD2 (5 bases). This CDR3 spans 13 amino acids. Germline-derived CDR1 and CDR2 are SGHDN and FVKESK. Trimming cost V 0 bases and J 10 bases, with 11 bases left between them. The CDR3 reads CASSQERRVAQYF. CDR3 in DNA: TGTGCCAGCAGCCAAGAACGGCGGGTTGCGCAGTATTTT.

V is TRBV7-2 and J is TRBJ2-3; D may be TRBD2 (6 bases). Trimming removed 2 bases from V and 4 bases from J, with 10 bases in between. CDR1 and CDR2 from the germline V gene are SGHTA and FQGNSA. The CDR3 is 14 amino acids. CDR3 nucleotides: TGTGCCAGCAGCTTAAAATGGGGGGCAGATACGCAGTATTTT. Protein sequence: CASSLKWGADTQYF.

This chain joins TRBV7-2 and TRBJ1-1; D ambiguous. This CDR3 has 13 residues. The germline V gene encodes CDR1 SGHTA and CDR2 FQGNSA. Trimming removed 5 bases from V and 5 bases from J, with 12 bases in between. This chain's CDR3 is CASSHGPVTEAFF. Written as DNA, the CDR3 is TGTGCCAGCAGCCATGGACCGGTGACTGAAGCTTTCTTT.

The chain has TRBV2 and TRBJ2-6, with 9 bases identical to TRBD1. CDR1 SNHLY and CDR2 FYNNEI come from the germline V gene. With V trimmed by 1 base and J by 4 bases, 8 bases remained unmatched. The CDR3 runs 18 residues. CDR3 residues: CASSEGTGAGTGANVLTF. DNA of the CDR3: TGTGCCAGCAGTGAAGGGACAGGGGCAGGTACGGGGGCCAACGTCCTGACTTTC.

The chain carries TRBV7-8 and TRBJ1-5; D unresolved. The CDR3 spans 17 residues. Trimming took 1 base from V and 0 from J, leaving 13 bases between them. Germline lookup yields CDR1 SGHVS and CDR2 FQNEAQ. The CDR3 nucleotides read TGTGCCAGCAGCTTAGTCCCCGCGACGGCTAGCAATCAGCCCCAGCATTTT. Amino acid sequence: CASSLVPATASNQPQHF.

The CDR3 reads CATSRDKTTLAGGEQYF. CDR3 DNA sequence: TGTGCCACCAGCAGAGATAAAACTACCTTGGCGGGTGGCGAGCAGTACTTC. The chain combines TRBV15 with TRBJ2-7; the D gene is possibly TRBD2 (5 bases). V was shortened by 0 bases and J by 6 bases, with 21 bases between the two germline ends. Germline CDR1 is LNHNV and CDR2 is YYDKDF (reference sequence). The CDR3 covers 17 residues.

The rearrangement uses TRBV7-8 and TRBJ1-5; the D is unclear. The CDR3 length is 15 residues. V dropped 5 bases and J dropped 2 bases, with 13 bases sitting between them. The germline CDR1 and CDR2 sequences are SGHVS and FQNEAQ. CDR3: CASSALTSGNQPQHF. Written as DNA, the CDR3 is TGTGCCAGCAGCGCCCTCACTAGTGGCAATCAGCCCCAGCATTTT.

This clone occurred once. V gene TRBV29-1 combines with J gene TRBJ2-1; the D gene is possibly TRBD2 (7 bases). This CDR3 contains 15 residues. Germline lookup yields CDR1 SQVTM and CDR2 ANQGSEA. The V and J ends lost 7 bases and 5 bases respectively, with 21 bases between them. Here the CDR3 reads CSGADGGRGNNEQFF. DNA of the CDR3: TGCAGCGGCGCCGACGGGGGGAGGGGGAACAATGAGCAGTTCTTC.

J is TRBJ2-3 and V is TRBV15; 11 nucleotides align to TRBD2. This CDR3 region has 17 residues. Germline V lookup: CDR1 LNHNV, CDR2 YYDKDF (reference sequence). With 2 bases clipped from V and 4 bases from J, the junction kept 8 bases outside the gene matches. The CDR3 nucleotides read TGTGCCACCAGCAGACTCCTAGCGGGAGGCCAGGCAGATACGCAGTATTTT. As protein: CATSRLLAGGQADTQYF. The variable domain in full, with the rest retrieved from reference TRBV15 and TRBJ2-3, is DAMVIQNPRYQVTQFGKPVTLSCSQTLNHNVMYWYQQKSSQAPKLLFHYYDKDFNNEADTPDNFQSRRPNTSFCFLDIRSPGLGDTAMYLCATSRLLAGGQADTQYFGPGTRLTVL.

This clone was seen more than once but under ten times. This chain uses TRBV6-1 with TRBJ2-7; D is possibly TRBD1 (5 bases). Trimming removed 5 bases at V and 2 bases at J, with 13 bases between. Germline CDR1 and CDR2: MNHNS and SASEGT. CDR3 length: 14 residues. The CDR3 is CASSTFRETYEQYV. Written as DNA, the CDR3 is TGTGCCAGCAGTACTTTCAGGGAAACCTACGAGCAGTACGTC.

In this sample, this clone turned up once. The chain combines TRBV11-2 with TRBJ2-7; D may correspond to TRBD1 or TRBD2 (6 bases each). There are 15 residues in the CDR3. CDR1 is SGHAT, CDR2 FQNNGV, per germline. V lost 1 base and J 4 bases, leaving 14 bases between the germline ends. CDR3 coding DNA: TGTGCCAGCAGCTTAGCTCCCGGGGGCATGTACGAGCAGTACTTC. Its protein is CASSLAPGGMYEQYF.

V usage is TRBV6-1 and J usage is TRBJ1-2, with 10 bases matching TRBD1. V was pared by 4 bases and J by 2 bases, with 7 bases of the junction left unmatched. The CDR3 runs 16 residues. Germline V gives CDR1 MNHNS, CDR2 SASEGT. CDR3 region: CASSAGTGARNYGYTF. DNA for the CDR3: TGTGCCAGCAGTGCAGGGACAGGGGCTCGGAACTATGGCTACACCTTC.

V is TRBV7-2 and J is TRBJ2-2, with a weak D call TRBD2 (5 bases). Germline-derived CDR1 and CDR2 are SGHTA and FQGNSA. Trimming pared 7 bases from V and 4 bases from J, leaving 10 bases between. The CDR3 length is 13 residues. CDR3 region: CASTGNPTGELFF. CDR3 in DNA: TGTGCCAGCACCGGGAATCCCACCGGGGAGCTGTTTTTT. Looking up the rest from reference TRBV7-2 and TRBJ2-2 gives the full variable domain: GAGVSQSPSNKVTEKGKDVELRCDPISGHTALYWYRQSLGQGLEFLIYFQGNSAPDKSGLPSDRFSAERTGGSVSTLTIQRTQQEDSAVYLCASTGNPTGELFFGEGSRLTVL.

This chain joins TRBV7-9 and TRBJ2-3; D is undetermined. CDR1 and CDR2 (germline): SEHNR, FQNEAQ (reference sequence). Trimming took off 3 bases at V and 3 bases at J, with 16 bases between the two ends. The CDR3 has 16 amino acids. The chain's CDR3 is CASSLARATATDTQYF. The CDR3 DNA is TGTGCCAGCAGCTTGGCCCGGGCTACGGCGACAGATACGCAGTATTTT.

This clone has just one count. The DNA for the CDR3 is TGTGCCAGCAGCGGACGGACAGGACTCGTTACGGATACGCAGTATTTT. Amino acids: CASSGRTGLVTDTQYF. The gene calls are TRBV7-2 and TRBJ2-3; 7 bases are a match to TRBD1. CDR3 length equals 16 residues. Germline-derived CDR1 and CDR2 are SGHTA and FQGNSA. Germline trimming cut 5 bases from V and 6 bases from J; bases unmatched to any gene: 14.

The V call is TRBV6-5, the J call TRBJ1-2; TRBD1 matches 7 bases. Germline assignment: CDR1 MNHEY and CDR2 SVGAGI. This CDR3 has 14 amino acids. V trimming: 5 bases; J trimming: 0 bases; junction bases outside the gene matches: 3. The CDR3 protein is CASSKTGANYGYTF. The CDR3 DNA reads as TGTGCCAGCAGTAAAACAGGGGCTAACTATGGCTACACCTTC.

The rearrangement joins TRBV25-1 to TRBJ1-6; possible D gene TRBD1, 5 bases. Germline V gene data show CDR1 as MGHDK and CDR2 as SYGVNS. This CDR3 is 16 amino acids long. The V gene lost 1 base and the J gene lost 9 bases, with 16 bases spanning the gap. The CDR3 nucleotides read TGTGCCAGCAGTGAATGGGGCCCGCTTGGGGCTTCACCCCTCCACTTT. Its protein is CASSEWGPLGASPLHF.

The CDR3 DNA reads TGTGCCAGCAGAGCTAACACTGAAGCTTTCTTT. It translates to CASRANTEAFF. This chain uses TRBV6-5 with TRBJ1-1; D not resolved. The CDR3 totals 11 residues. Trimming cost V 6 bases and J 2 bases, with 4 bases left between them. Germline V lookup: CDR1 MNHEY, CDR2 SVGAGI.

V usage is TRBV6-5 and J usage is TRBJ1-1; D unresolved. Trimming removed 3 bases from V and 1 base from J, with 6 bases in between. Germline-derived CDR1 and CDR2 are MNHEY and SVGAGI. This CDR3 comprises 13 residues. CDR3 nucleotides: TGTGCCAGCAGTTATGGTCGGAACACTGAAGCTTTCTTT. This encodes CASSYGRNTEAFF.

The gene calls are TRBV29-1 and TRBJ2-1; 9 bases fit TRBD1. The J segment lost 2 bases and the V segment lost 3 bases, leaving 2 bases of the junction unmatched. The CDR3 has 14 amino acids. The germline V gene has CDR1 SQVTM and CDR2 ANQGSEA. CDR3 sequence: CSVEGQGTYNEQFF. In DNA, the CDR3 is TGCAGCGTTGAGGGACAGGGTACCTACAATGAGCAGTTCTTC.

There are a few counts of this clone. The chain employs TRBV2 and TRBJ1-1; TRBD1 matches at 9 bases. Germline CDR1 reads SNHLY; CDR2 reads FYNNEI. V was pared by 10 bases and J by 11 bases, with 11 bases of the junction left unmatched. The CDR3 loop spans 12 amino acids. CDR3 sequence reads: CAIKTGGVVAFF. The CDR3 DNA follows: TGTGCCATAAAGACAGGGGGTGTTGTGGCTTTCTTT.

The chain has TRBV19 and TRBJ1-4; D remains ambiguous. This CDR3 comprises 13 residues. The V gene's germline CDR1 is LNHDA and CDR2 SQIVND (reference sequence). The V and J ends lost 9 bases and 5 bases respectively, with 13 bases between them. This chain's CDR3 is CASQRERNEKLFF. The CDR3 DNA reads as TGTGCCAGCCAACGCGAGCGGAATGAAAAACTGTTTTTT.

J is TRBJ2-3 and V is TRBV5-1; D unclear. This CDR3 is 14 amino acids long. V dropped 0 bases and J dropped 4 bases, with 9 bases sitting between them. Germline V CDR1 and CDR2: SGHRS, YFSETQ. The CDR3 reads CASSLAIGPDTQYF. The CDR3 DNA is TGCGCCAGCAGCTTGGCTATAGGTCCAGATACGCAGTATTTT.

This clone was observed a handful of times. V usage is TRBV18 and J usage is TRBJ1-5, with a tentative D call TRBD1 (5 bases). V lost 3 bases to trimming and J lost 3 bases, with 18 bases between them. The CDR3 has 17 amino acids. Germline CDR1 is KGHSH and CDR2 is LQKENI. CDR3 nucleotide sequence: TGTGCCAGCTCACCGCTACCCGCCAGGGCCCCCAATCAGCCCCAGCATTTT. Its translation: CASSPLPARAPNQPQHF.

The V gene is TRBV28, the J gene TRBJ1-1; D gene unclear. Germline assignment: CDR1 MDHEN and CDR2 SYDVKM. Trimming shortened V by 10 bases and J by 4 bases, and 10 bases separated the two germline ends. The length of the CDR3 is 11 residues. The CDR3 spells CATREGTEAFF. The CDR3, as DNA: TGTGCCACCCGGGAGGGCACTGAAGCTTTCTTT.

This rearrangement joins TRBV2 to TRBJ2-3, with 9 bases aligning to TRBD2. The germline CDR1 and CDR2 sequences are SNHLY and FYNNEI. V shed 2 bases, J shed 13 bases, and the junction held 16 bases outside the gene matches. This CDR3 has 16 amino acids. CDR3 amino acids: CASSESRGGALIKEYF. CDR3 nucleotide sequence: TGTGCCAGCAGTGAAAGCCGCGGGGGGGCGCTTATAAAGGAGTATTTT.